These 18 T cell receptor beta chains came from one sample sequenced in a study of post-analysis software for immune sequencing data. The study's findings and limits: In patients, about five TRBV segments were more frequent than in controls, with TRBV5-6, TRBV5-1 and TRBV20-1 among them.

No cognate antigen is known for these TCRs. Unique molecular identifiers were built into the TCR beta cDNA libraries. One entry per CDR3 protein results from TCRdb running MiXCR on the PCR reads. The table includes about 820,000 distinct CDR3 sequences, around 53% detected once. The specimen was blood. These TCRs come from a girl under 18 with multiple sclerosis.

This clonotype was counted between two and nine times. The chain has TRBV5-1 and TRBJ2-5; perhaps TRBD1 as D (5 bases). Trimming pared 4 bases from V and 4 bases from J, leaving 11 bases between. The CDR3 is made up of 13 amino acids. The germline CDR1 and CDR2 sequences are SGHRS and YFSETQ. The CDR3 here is CASSMTVPETQYF. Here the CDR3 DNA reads TGCGCCAGCAGCATGACAGTCCCAGAGACCCAGTACTTC.

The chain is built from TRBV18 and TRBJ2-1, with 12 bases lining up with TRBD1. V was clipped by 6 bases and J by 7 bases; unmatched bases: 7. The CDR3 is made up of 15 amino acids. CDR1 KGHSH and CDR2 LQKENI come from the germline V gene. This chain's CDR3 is CASSTGQGARNEQFF. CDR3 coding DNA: TGTGCCAGCTCGACGGGACAGGGGGCTCGGAATGAGCAGTTCTTC.

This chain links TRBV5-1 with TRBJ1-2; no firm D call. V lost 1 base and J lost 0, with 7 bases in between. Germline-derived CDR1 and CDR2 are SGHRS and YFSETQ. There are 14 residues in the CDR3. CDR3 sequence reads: CASSLRQTNYGYTF. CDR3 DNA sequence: TGCGCCAGCAGCTTGAGGCAGACTAACTATGGCTACACCTTC.

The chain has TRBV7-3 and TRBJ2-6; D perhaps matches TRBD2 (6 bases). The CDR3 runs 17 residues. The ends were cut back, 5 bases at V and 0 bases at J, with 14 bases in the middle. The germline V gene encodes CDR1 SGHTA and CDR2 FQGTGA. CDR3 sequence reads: CASSESGLPSGANVLTF. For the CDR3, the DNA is TGTGCCAGCAGCGAATCGGGACTGCCCTCTGGGGCCAACGTCCTGACTTTC.

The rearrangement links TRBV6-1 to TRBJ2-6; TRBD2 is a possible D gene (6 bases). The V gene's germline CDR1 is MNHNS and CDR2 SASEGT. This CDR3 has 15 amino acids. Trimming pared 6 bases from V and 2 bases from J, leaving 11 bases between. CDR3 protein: CASRIPGAGANVLTF. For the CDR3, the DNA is TGTGCCAGCAGGATCCCGGGGGCTGGGGCCAACGTCCTGACTTTC.

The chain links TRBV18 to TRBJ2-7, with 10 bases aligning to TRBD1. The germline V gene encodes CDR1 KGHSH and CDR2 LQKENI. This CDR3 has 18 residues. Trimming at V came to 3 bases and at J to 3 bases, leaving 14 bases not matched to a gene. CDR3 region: CASSPLRAQDRGVYEQYF. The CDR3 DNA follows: TGTGCCAGCTCACCGTTAAGAGCCCAGGACAGGGGGGTCTACGAGCAGTACTTC.

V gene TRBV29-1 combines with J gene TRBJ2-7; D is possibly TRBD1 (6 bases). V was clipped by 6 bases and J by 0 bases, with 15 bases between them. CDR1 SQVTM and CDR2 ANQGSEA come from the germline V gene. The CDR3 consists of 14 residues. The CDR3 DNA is TGCAGCGTGGAAAGGCAGGGGTCCTCCTACGAGCAGTACTTC. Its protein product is CSVERQGSSYEQYF.

The CDR3 protein is CASRKGPQGYTF. The CDR3 nucleotides read TGTGCCAGCAGAAAGGGGCCCCAGGGCTACACCTTC. V usage is TRBV25-1 and J usage is TRBJ1-2; D is perhaps TRBD1 (5 bases). From germline, CDR1 is MGHDK and CDR2 SYGVNS. This CDR3 contains 12 residues. V was clipped by 6 bases and J by 8 bases, with 13 bases between them.

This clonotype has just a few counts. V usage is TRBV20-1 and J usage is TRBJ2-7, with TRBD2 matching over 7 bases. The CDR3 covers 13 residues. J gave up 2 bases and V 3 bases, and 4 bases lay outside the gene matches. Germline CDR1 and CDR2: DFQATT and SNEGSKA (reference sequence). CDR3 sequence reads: CSASRGRAYEQYF. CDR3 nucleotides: TGCAGTGCTAGTCGCGGGAGAGCCTACGAGCAGTACTTC.

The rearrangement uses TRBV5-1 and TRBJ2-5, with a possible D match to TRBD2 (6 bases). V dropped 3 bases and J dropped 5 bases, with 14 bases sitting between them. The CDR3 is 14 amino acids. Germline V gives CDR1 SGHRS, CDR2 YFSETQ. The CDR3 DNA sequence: TGCGCCAGCAGCTCGGAGGGGATTGGGGAGACCCAGTACTTC. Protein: CASSSEGIGETQYF.

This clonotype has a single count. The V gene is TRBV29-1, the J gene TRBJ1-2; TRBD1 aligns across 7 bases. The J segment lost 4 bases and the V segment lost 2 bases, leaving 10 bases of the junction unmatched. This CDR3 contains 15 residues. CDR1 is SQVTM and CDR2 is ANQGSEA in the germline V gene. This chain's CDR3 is CSVETPTRGGYGYTF. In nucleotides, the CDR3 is TGCAGCGTTGAAACACCGACCAGGGGGGGCTATGGCTACACCTTC.

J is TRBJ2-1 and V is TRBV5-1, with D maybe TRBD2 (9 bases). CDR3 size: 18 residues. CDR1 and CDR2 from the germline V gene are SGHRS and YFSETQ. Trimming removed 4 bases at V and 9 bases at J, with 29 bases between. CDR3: CASSKIQGGVAGVAEQFF. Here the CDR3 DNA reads TGCGCCAGCAGCAAAATACAGGGGGGAGTAGCGGGAGTCGCTGAGCAGTTCTTC. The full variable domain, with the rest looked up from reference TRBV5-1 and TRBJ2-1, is KAGVTQTPRYLIKTRGQQVTLSCSPISGHRSVSWYQQTPGQGLQFLFEYFSETQRNKGNFPGRFSGRQFSNSRSEMNVSTLELGDSALYLCASSKIQGGVAGVAEQFFGPGTRLTVL.

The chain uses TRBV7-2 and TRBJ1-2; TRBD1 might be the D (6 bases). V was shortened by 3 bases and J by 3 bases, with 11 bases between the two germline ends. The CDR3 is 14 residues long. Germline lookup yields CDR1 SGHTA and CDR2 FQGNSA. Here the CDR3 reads CASSFPGEDYGYTF. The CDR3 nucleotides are TGTGCCAGCAGCTTCCCAGGGGAGGACTATGGCTACACCTTC.

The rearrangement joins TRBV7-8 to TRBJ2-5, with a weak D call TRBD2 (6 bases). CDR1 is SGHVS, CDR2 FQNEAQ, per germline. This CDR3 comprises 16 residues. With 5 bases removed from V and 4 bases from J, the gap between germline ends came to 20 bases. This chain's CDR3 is CASSRTGRDPPETQYF. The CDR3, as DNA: TGTGCCAGCAGCCGGACCGGGAGAGACCCCCCAGAGACCCAGTACTTC.

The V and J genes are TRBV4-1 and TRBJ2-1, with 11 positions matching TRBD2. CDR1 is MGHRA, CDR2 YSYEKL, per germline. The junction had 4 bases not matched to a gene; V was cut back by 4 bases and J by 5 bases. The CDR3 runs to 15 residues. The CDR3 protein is CASSPLAGVHNEQFF. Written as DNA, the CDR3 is TGCGCCAGCAGCCCACTAGCGGGGGTCCACAATGAGCAGTTCTTC.

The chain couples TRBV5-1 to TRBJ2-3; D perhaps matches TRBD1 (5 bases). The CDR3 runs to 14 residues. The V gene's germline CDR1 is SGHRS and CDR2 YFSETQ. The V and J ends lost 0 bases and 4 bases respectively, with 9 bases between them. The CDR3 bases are TGCGCCAGCAGCTTGGGACAGAACGCAGATACGCAGTATTTT. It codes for CASSLGQNADTQYF.

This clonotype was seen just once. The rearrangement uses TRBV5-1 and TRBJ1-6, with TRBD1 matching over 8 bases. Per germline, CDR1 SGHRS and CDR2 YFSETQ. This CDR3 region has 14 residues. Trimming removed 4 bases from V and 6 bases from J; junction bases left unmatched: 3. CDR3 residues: CASSTGQGNSPLHF. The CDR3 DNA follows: TGCGCCAGCAGCACCGGACAGGGTAATTCACCCCTCCACTTT.

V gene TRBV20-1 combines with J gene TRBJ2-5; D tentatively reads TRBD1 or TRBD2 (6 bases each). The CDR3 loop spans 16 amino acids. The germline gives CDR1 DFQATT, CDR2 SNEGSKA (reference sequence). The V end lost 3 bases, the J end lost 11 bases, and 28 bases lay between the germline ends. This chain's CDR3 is CSASPAGWGPHREQYF. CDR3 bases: TGCAGTGCTAGTCCCGCGGGATGGGGGCCCCATCGGGAGCAGTACTTC.